The text below deals with one TCR beta chain. Nucleic acids came from premalignant or tumor cells enriched by macro-dissection. The germline V gene has CDR1 SNHLY and CDR2 FYNNEI. The V gene lost 6 bases and the J gene lost 2 bases, with 14 bases spanning the gap. This CDR3 spans 15 amino acids. The data are from a study of immune evolution from preneoplasia to lung adenocarcinoma. The data were produced by immunoSEQ multiplex PCR, yet TCRdb's version contains in-frame clones alone and is incomplete. The sample has approximately 7,700 clones, 70% to 90% seen once; the top ten hold approximately 2.7%. Sequencing was carried out using FFPE minimally invasive lung adenocarcinoma tissue. The gene calls are TRBV2 and TRBJ2-1; D not resolved. This TCR came from a person of 80 years or more with lung adenocarcinoma. The CDR3, as DNA: TGTGCCAGCAGGCTAGACCCATTCCCCTACAATGAGCAGTTCTTC. Translating it yields CASRLDPFPYNEQFF.